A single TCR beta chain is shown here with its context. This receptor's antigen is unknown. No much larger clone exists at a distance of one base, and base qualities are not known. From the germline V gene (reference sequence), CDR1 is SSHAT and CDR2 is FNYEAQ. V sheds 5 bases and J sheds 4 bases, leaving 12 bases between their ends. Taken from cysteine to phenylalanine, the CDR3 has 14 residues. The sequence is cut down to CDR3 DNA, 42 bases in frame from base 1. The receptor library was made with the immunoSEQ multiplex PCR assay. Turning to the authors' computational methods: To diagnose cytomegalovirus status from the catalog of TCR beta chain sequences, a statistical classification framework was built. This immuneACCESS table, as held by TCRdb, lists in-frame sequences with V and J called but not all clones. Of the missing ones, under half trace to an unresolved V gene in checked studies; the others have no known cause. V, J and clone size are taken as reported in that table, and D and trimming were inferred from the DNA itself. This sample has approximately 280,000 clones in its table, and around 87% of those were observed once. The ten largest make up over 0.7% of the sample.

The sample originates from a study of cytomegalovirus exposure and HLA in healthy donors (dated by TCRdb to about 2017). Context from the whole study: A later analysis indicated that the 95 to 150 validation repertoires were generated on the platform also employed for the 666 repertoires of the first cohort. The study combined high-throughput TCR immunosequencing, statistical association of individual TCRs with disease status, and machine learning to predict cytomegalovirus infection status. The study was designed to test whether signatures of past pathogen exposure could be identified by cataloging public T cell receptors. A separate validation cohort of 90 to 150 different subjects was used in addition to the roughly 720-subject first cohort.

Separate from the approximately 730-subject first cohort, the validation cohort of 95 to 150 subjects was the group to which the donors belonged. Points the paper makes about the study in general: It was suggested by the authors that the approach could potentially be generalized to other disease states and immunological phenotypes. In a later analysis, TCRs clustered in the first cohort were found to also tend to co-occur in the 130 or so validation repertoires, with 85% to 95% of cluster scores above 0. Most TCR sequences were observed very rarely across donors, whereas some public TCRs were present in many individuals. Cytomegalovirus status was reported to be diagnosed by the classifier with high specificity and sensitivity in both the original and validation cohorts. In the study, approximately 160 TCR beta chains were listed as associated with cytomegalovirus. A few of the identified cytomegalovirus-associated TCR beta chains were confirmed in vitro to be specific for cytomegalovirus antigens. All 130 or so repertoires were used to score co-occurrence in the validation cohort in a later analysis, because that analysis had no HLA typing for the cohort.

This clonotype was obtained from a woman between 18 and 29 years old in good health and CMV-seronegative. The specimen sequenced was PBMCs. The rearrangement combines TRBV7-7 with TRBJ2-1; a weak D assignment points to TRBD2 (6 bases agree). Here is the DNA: TGTGCCAGCAGCCCGTCTAGCGTGTACAATGAGCAGTTCTTC. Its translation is CASSPSSVYNEQFF.